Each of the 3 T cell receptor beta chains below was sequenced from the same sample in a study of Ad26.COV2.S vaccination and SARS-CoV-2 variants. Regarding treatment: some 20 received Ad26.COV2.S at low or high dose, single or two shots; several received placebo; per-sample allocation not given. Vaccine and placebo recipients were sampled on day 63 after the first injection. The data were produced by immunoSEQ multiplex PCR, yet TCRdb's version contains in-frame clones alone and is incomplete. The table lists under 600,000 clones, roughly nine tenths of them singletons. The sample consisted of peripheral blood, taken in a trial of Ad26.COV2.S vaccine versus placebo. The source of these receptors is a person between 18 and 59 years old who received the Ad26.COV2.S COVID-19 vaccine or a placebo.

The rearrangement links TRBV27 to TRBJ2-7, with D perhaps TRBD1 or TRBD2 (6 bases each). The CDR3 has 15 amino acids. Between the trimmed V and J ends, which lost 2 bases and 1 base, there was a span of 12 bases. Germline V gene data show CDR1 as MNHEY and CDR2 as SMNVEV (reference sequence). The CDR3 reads CASSLLGGTSYEQYF. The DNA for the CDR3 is TGTGCCAGCAGTTTACTGGGGGGCACATCCTACGAGCAGTACTTC.

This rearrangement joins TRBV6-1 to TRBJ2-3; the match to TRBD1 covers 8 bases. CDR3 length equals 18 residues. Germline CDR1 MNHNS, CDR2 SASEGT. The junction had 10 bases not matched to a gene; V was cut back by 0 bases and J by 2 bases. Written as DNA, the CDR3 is TGTGCCAGCAGTGAAGCTCGGACAGGGACCTTCCCCACAGATACGCAGTATTTT. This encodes CASSEARTGTFPTDTQYF.

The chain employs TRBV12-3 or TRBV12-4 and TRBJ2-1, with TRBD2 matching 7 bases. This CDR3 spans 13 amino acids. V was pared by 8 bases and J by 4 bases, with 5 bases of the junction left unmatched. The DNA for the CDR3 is TGTGCCAGCCGGGGGGAGGGTTACAATGAGCAGTTCTTC. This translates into CASRGEGYNEQFF.